A single sample is the source of the 20 T cell receptor beta chains below, sequenced in a study of blood T cell repertoires in COVID-19. Sequenced by immunoSEQ multiplex PCR; TCRdb stores in-frame clones only, minus some. The data show about 98,000 clones, with roughly 86% seen just once and around 9.5% held by the top ten. The sample comprised peripheral blood. The receptors here all came from a man in his forties or fifties with active or convalescent COVID-19.

This rearrangement joins TRBV7-3 to TRBJ1-6; TRBD1 matches 9 bases. The CDR3 is 15 residues long. The V segment lost 4 bases and the J segment 8 bases; nucleotides outside the gene matches: 6. Germline CDR1 and CDR2: SGHTA and FQGTGA. This chain's CDR3 is CASSSQGASYSPLHF. CDR3 coding DNA: TGTGCCAGCAGCTCACAGGGGGCTAGTTATTCACCCCTCCACTTT.

This chain connects TRBV2 to TRBJ2-5; D is unclear. This CDR3 contains 16 residues. V gave up 3 bases and J gave up 8 bases, with 22 bases separating them. The germline V gene has CDR1 SNHLY and CDR2 FYNNEI. DNA of the CDR3: TGTGCCAGCAGTGACACTGTCCTCCCTCGTGGTCGTACCCAGTACTTC. Translating gives CASSDTVLPRGRTQYF.

The chain links TRBV9 to TRBJ1-2, with 7 bases fitting TRBD1. Germline-derived CDR1 and CDR2 are SGDLS and YYNGEE. V was pared by 4 bases and J by 4 bases, with 7 bases of the junction left unmatched. The CDR3 runs to 14 residues. The CDR3 is CASSQQTGLYGYTF. The CDR3, as DNA: TGTGCCAGCAGCCAACAGACAGGGCTCTATGGCTACACCTTC.

CDR3 sequence reads: CASSGAGYEQFF. CDR3 sequence (DNA): TGTGCCAGCAGCGGGGCGGGATATGAGCAGTTCTTC. The V gene is TRBV9, the J gene TRBJ2-1; TRBD2 might be the D (6 bases). CDR3 size: 12 residues. Germline lookup yields CDR1 SGDLS and CDR2 YYNGEE. The V and J ends lost 3 bases and 8 bases respectively, with 9 bases between them.

The chain combines TRBV19 with TRBJ1-5; D is unclear. From germline, CDR1 is LNHDA and CDR2 SQIVND (reference sequence). V was pared by 8 bases and J by 1 base, with 15 bases between. The CDR3 runs to 15 residues. The CDR3 DNA is TGTGCCAGTGTCTCGACTAGTACAAGCAATCAGCCCCAGCATTTT. Amino acids: CASVSTSTSNQPQHF.

This chain connects TRBV3-1 (or the pseudogene TRBV3-2) to TRBJ1-2; D may be TRBD1 (6 bases). The germline CDR1 and CDR2 sequences are LGHDT and YNNKEL (reference sequence). This CDR3 comprises 17 residues. V dropped 3 bases and J dropped 0 bases, with 17 bases sitting between them. The CDR3 sequence is CASSQGISGQSNYGYTF. The CDR3, as DNA: TGTGCCAGCAGCCAGGGGATTTCGGGACAATCTAACTATGGCTACACCTTC.

The rearrangement uses TRBV7-9 and TRBJ1-4, with a possible D match to TRBD1 (5 bases). The CDR3 length is 14 residues. Per the germline V gene, CDR1 is SEHNR and CDR2 is FQNEAQ (reference sequence). The ends were cut back, 0 bases at V and 4 bases at J, with 6 bases in the middle. The CDR3 loop reads CASSLATDNEKLFF. The CDR3 DNA reads as TGTGCCAGCAGCTTAGCGACAGATAATGAAAAACTGTTTTTT. Together with reference TRBV7-9 and TRBJ1-4, the CDR3 gives the full variable domain: DTGVSQNPRHKITKRGQNVTFRCDPISEHNRLYWYRQTLGQGPEFLTYFQNEAQLEKSRLLSDRFSAERPKGSFSTLEIQRTEQGDSAMYLCASSLATDNEKLFFGSGTQLSVL.

This rearrangement joins TRBV30 to TRBJ1-6; D is unresolved. This CDR3 region has 16 residues. Trimming stripped 3 bases from V and 9 bases from J, with 21 bases between. CDR1 and CDR2 (germline): GTSNPN, SVGIG (reference sequence). The CDR3 loop reads CAWSHLTAGHGSPLHF. The CDR3 nucleotides read TGTGCCTGGAGCCATTTGACGGCAGGCCATGGTTCACCCCTCCACTTT.

V and J are TRBV6-4 and TRBJ2-2, with 8 bases fitting TRBD1. The CDR3 covers 14 residues. In germline, CDR1 is MRHNA, CDR2 SNTAGT. Trimming removed 6 bases from V and 1 base from J; junction bases left unmatched: 1. CDR3 residues: CASSGTGNTGELFF. DNA of the CDR3: TGTGCCAGCAGCGGGACAGGGAACACCGGGGAGCTGTTTTTT.

This chain connects TRBV3-1 (or the pseudogene TRBV3-2) to TRBJ1-1; a possible D gene is TRBD1 (5 bases). The germline gives CDR1 LGHDT, CDR2 YNNKEL (reference sequence). CDR3 length: 16 amino acids. V shed 2 bases and J shed 5 bases, with 18 bases lying between them. The chain's CDR3 is CASSQLDIFERTEAFF. The CDR3 DNA is TGTGCCAGCAGCCAATTGGACATATTTGAAAGGACTGAAGCTTTCTTT.

The CDR3 sequence is CATNGRDRGLPNTEAFF. In nucleotides, the CDR3 is TGTGCCACCAACGGCCGGGACAGGGGCCTCCCGAACACTGAAGCTTTCTTT. The chain employs TRBV24-1 and TRBJ1-1; 10 bases line up with TRBD1. The trim removed 8 bases at V and 1 base at J, leaving 12 bases unmatched. Germline V lookup: CDR1 KGHDR, CDR2 SFDVKD. The CDR3 consists of 17 residues.

This clone was seen more than once but under ten times. The chain is built from TRBV3-1 (or the pseudogene TRBV3-2) and TRBJ2-1, with D maybe TRBD2 (6 bases). Germline assignment: CDR1 LGHDT and CDR2 YNNKEL (reference sequence). V gave up 3 bases and J gave up 2 bases, with 11 bases separating them. The CDR3 consists of 15 residues. CDR3: CASSQSGPTYNEQFF. Here the CDR3 DNA reads TGTGCCAGCAGCCAGAGCGGGCCTACCTACAATGAGCAGTTCTTC.

The chain carries TRBV3-1 (or the pseudogene TRBV3-2) and TRBJ2-2; D gene ambiguous. The CDR3 sequence is 15 residues long. Trimming stripped 5 bases from V and 1 base from J, with 11 bases between. CDR1 and CDR2 from the germline V gene are LGHDT and YNNKEL (reference sequence). The CDR3 DNA reads TGTGCCAGCAGCGCGAGCACCATGAACACCGGGGAGCTGTTTTTT. As protein: CASSASTMNTGELFF.

This sequence joins TRBV5-1 and TRBJ1-2, with D tentatively TRBD1 (5 bases). The CDR3 covers 15 residues. V lost 4 bases and J 8 bases, leaving 21 bases between the germline ends. Germline V gives CDR1 SGHRS, CDR2 YFSETQ. This chain's CDR3 is CASSHGSREAAGYTF. CDR3 DNA: TGCGCCAGCAGCCATGGGAGCAGGGAGGCGGCGGGCTACACCTTC.

The chain uses TRBV6-6 and TRBJ2-1, with D possibly matching TRBD2 (6 bases). The CDR3 has 15 residues. V shed 2 bases and J shed 7 bases, with 15 bases lying between them. The V gene's germline CDR1 is MNHNY and CDR2 SVGAGI (reference sequence). Here the CDR3 DNA reads TGTGCCAGCAGTTACGGGCAGGGACTGCGGAATGAGCAGTTCTTC. It translates to CASSYGQGLRNEQFF.

V gene TRBV27 combines with J gene TRBJ2-1; 11 bases line up with TRBD2. CDR1 MNHEY and CDR2 SMNVEV come from the germline V gene (reference sequence). The CDR3 is 16 residues long. Germline trimming cut 5 bases from V and 7 bases from J; bases unmatched to any gene: 10. In nucleotides, the CDR3 is TGTGCCAGCAGTCCAATTAGCGGGGGGGCCAGGAATGAGCAGTTCTTC. This sequence encodes CASSPISGGARNEQFF.

J is TRBJ2-2 and V is TRBV10-3; TRBD1 matches 7 bases. The germline gives CDR1 ENHRY, CDR2 SYGVKD. This CDR3 is 16 amino acids long. The V segment lost 6 bases and the J segment 4 bases; nucleotides outside the gene matches: 11. CDR3 protein: CAISQQGGSGTGELFF. The DNA for the CDR3 is TGTGCCATCAGCCAACAAGGGGGCTCGGGCACCGGGGAGCTGTTTTTT.

This chain links TRBV14 with TRBJ1-6; 7 bases agree with TRBD1. V shed 4 bases, J shed 0 bases, and the junction held 9 bases outside the gene matches. The CDR3 contains 18 residues. Germline CDR1 and CDR2: SGHDN and FVKESK. CDR3 sequence (DNA): TGTGCCAGCAGCCGGGGGACAGTCCCGAGCTCCTATAATTCACCCCTCCACTTT. Amino acids: CASSRGTVPSSYNSPLHF.

This chain uses TRBV6-6 with TRBJ1-1, with a tentative D call TRBD1 (5 bases). V lost 5 bases to trimming and J lost 4 bases, with 17 bases between them. CDR1 MNHNY and CDR2 SVGAGI come from the germline V gene (reference sequence). This CDR3 comprises 15 residues. CDR3 coding DNA: TGTGCCAGCAGTCGAGCTCAGGGAGCGGGCACTGAAGCTTTCTTT. Translated: CASSRAQGAGTEAFF.

The gene calls are TRBV5-1 and TRBJ1-2, with 7 bases matching TRBD1. CDR1 is SGHRS and CDR2 is YFSETQ in the germline V gene. This CDR3 is built from 14 residues. The V segment lost 0 bases and the J segment 2 bases; nucleotides outside the gene matches: 1. In nucleotides, the CDR3 is TGCGCCAGCAGCTTGGAGGGGGCGAACTATGGCTACACCTTC. Its protein product is CASSLEGANYGYTF. The variable domain in full, completed from reference TRBV5-1 and TRBJ1-2, reads KAGVTQTPRYLIKTRGQQVTLSCSPISGHRSVSWYQQTPGQGLQFLFEYFSETQRNKGNFPGRFSGRQFSNSRSEMNVSTLELGDSALYLCASSLEGANYGYTFGSGTRLTVV.